The clone carrying this TCR beta chain appeared a few times. This sample is part of a study of T-cell memory formation after mild COVID-19. TCRdb recomputed calls from the 5' RACE reads with MiXCR, one row per CDR3 protein. Among under 650,000 distinct CDR3 sequences, about a sixth were seen once, and the ten largest hold about 11%. Per germline, CDR1 MNHNY and CDR2 SVGAGI (reference sequence). The CDR3 contains 19 residues. Trimming shortened V by 0 bases and J by 4 bases, and 19 bases separated the two germline ends. Sequencing was performed on PBMCs or a T cell subset sorted from them (not recorded which). The chain uses TRBV6-6 and TRBJ2-6; maybe TRBD1 (6 bases). This clonotype was obtained from an adult woman who had mild COVID-19 (a few samples of this study predate the infection). Cell type and time point are not known. The CDR3 protein is CASSYSVTGRGGGANVLTF. The CDR3 DNA sequence: TGTGCCAGCAGTTACTCAGTGACAGGCCGGGGTGGAGGGGCCAACGTCCTGACTTTC.